This TCR beta chain was identified in a study of a mutant IDH1 vaccine in newly diagnosed glioma. Study-level background: The therapy given earlier, which was standard therapy, consisted of radiotherapy, temozolomide, or both, and most of the patients received both.

For this clone: What it recognizes is unknown.

Here immunoSEQ multiplex PCR was the method, and the copy in TCRdb shows in-frame clones only, minus some. The table records tens of thousands of clones, about 73% of them present only once. The time point here: baseline, week 1 (first vaccination visit). Treatment given: pre-vaccination baseline after standard-of-care therapy. Astrocytomas that were new, WHO grade 3 or 4, IDH1-mutant and ATRX-lost were present in the donors. Study-wide findings and caveats: Top-clonotype changes in peripheral T cells seemed unrelated to pseudoprogression.

The ends were cut back, 5 bases at V and 4 bases at J, with 14 bases in the middle. There are 13 residues in the CDR3. Germline CDR1 reads GTSNPN; CDR2 reads SVGIG (reference sequence). The TCR originated in a man aged 35-49 years with glioma. Some clones in this sample may be carry-over from other donors' samples. The chain uses TRBV30 and TRBJ2-5; perhaps TRBD2 as D (6 bases). Material: PBMCs, obtained from a glioma patient treated with radiotherapy, temozolomide or both. The CDR3 DNA is TGTGCCTGGGGGCGGAGGGGAATAGAGACCCAGTACTTC. Its translation is CAWGRRGIETQYF.